This T cell receptor (beta chain) was sequenced during a study of cytomegalovirus exposure and HLA in healthy donors. Worth noting for this clone: The antigen remains unidentified.

Study observations and caveats: Segments of the TCR beta V type were, in most cases, productive about 87% or about 30% of the time in an earlier analysis.

Vbeta (60) and Jbeta (13) primers were used in the PCR. The method was immunoSEQ multiplex PCR; TCRdb's version includes in-frame clones alone and lacks a portion of them. The table lists about 200,000 clones, around 77% of them singletons. The V gene end was trimmed by 4 bases and the J gene end by 3 bases; junction bases not matched to a gene: 7. There are 16 residues in the CDR3. Germline V gene sequence: CDR1 MGHRA, CDR2 YSYEKL. Material: PBMCs. This receptor was obtained from a woman in her 30s in good health and CMV-seronegative. The J gene is TRBJ2-1, the V gene TRBV4-1, with TRBD2 matching over 9 bases. The CDR3 sequence is CASSRGGGAIYNEQFF. The CDR3 DNA reads as TGCGCCAGCAGCCGGGGCGGGGGGGCTATCTACAATGAGCAGTTCTTC.